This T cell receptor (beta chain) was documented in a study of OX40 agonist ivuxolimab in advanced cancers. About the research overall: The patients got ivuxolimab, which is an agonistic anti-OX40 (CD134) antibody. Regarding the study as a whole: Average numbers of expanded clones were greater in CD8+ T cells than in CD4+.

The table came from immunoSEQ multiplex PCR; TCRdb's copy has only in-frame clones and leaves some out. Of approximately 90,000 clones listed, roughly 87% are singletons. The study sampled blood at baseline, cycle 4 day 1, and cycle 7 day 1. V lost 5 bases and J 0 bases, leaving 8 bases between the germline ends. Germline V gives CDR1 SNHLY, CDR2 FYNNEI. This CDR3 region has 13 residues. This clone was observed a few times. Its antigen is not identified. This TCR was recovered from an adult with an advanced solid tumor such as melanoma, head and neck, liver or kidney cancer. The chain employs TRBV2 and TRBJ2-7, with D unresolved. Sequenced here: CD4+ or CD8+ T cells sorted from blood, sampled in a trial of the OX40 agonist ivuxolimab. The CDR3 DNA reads TGTGCCAGCAGTACAGAGCGCTCCTACGAGCAGTACTTC. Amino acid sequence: CASSTERSYEQYF.